What follows are 10 T cell receptor beta chains derived from one specimen sequenced in a study of blood T cell repertoires in COVID-19. Generated by immunoSEQ multiplex PCR, the TCRdb table keeps only in-frame clones and is missing some. The sample has 250,000 to 300,000 clones, nearly 90% seen once. Source material: peripheral blood. These receptors all come from a woman in her thirties with COVID-19, enrolled during active disease.

The rearrangement uses TRBV7-9 and TRBJ1-3; 10 bases fit TRBD1. Germline CDR1 SEHNR, CDR2 FQNEAQ (reference sequence). Unmatched junction bases numbered 6, after V lost 5 bases and J lost 2 bases. This CDR3 spans 16 amino acids. This CDR3 reads CASSATDRGPGNTIYF. Written as DNA, the CDR3 is TGTGCCAGCAGCGCTACCGACAGGGGGCCTGGAAACACCATATATTTT. Full variable domain (rest looked up from reference TRBV7-9 and TRBJ1-3): DTGVSQNPRHKITKRGQNVTFRCDPISEHNRLYWYRQTLGQGPEFLTYFQNEAQLEKSRLLSDRFSAERPKGSFSTLEIQRTEQGDSAMYLCASSATDRGPGNTIYFGEGSWLTVV.

DNA for the CDR3: TGTGCCAGCAGCTTAGACACCGGGAACACCATATATTTT. It encodes CASSLDTGNTIYF. The chain carries TRBV13 and TRBJ1-3; D ambiguous. Per germline, CDR1 PRHDT and CDR2 FYEKMQ (reference sequence). The V and J ends lost 1 base and 7 bases respectively, with 8 bases between them. The CDR3 runs to 13 residues.

The rearrangement uses TRBV5-4 and TRBJ2-7, with 8 nucleotides matching TRBD1. Trimming at V came to 10 bases and at J to 2 bases, leaving 8 bases not matched to a gene. CDR1 is SGHNT and CDR2 is YYREEE in the germline V gene (reference sequence). The CDR3 has 13 amino acids. The CDR3 bases are TGTGCCGCGGGAACAGGGGGAACCTACGAGCAGTACTTC. Translated: CAAGTGGTYEQYF.

V usage is TRBV5-6 and J usage is TRBJ2-6, with D unclear. CDR1 SGHDT and CDR2 YYEEEE come from the germline V gene. This CDR3 is 16 amino acids long. The germline V and J ends were trimmed by 2 bases and 0 bases, with 9 bases remaining between them. In DNA, the CDR3 is TGTGCCAGCAGCTTTGTCCCCCGCTCTGGGGCCAACGTCCTGACTTTC. Protein product: CASSFVPRSGANVLTF.

The CDR3 region has the DNA TGCGCCAGCAGCTTCCGGACGGGAGGGAATGAAAAACTGTTTTTT. This translates into CASSFRTGGNEKLFF. The V and J genes are TRBV5-1 and TRBJ1-4; D is undetermined. Germline V gene lookup returns CDR1 SGHRS and CDR2 YFSETQ. The CDR3 spans 15 residues. V shed 2 bases and J shed 5 bases, with 13 bases lying between them.

This CDR3 is CASKRGLAGGRNEQFF. The CDR3 DNA sequence: TGTGCCAGCAAGAGGGGACTAGCGGGGGGGAGAAATGAGCAGTTCTTC. The chain is built from TRBV2 and TRBJ2-1; 16 bases agree with TRBD2. Germline V gene lookup returns CDR1 SNHLY and CDR2 FYNNEI. This CDR3 is built from 16 residues. V shed 7 bases and J 7 bases; nucleotides not matched to a gene: 7.

The chain couples TRBV28 to TRBJ2-7; no clear D gene. This CDR3 region has 11 residues. The germline CDR1 and CDR2 sequences are MDHEN and SYDVKM. The V gene lost 4 bases and the J gene lost 1 base, with 2 bases spanning the gap. Here the CDR3 reads CASSSSYEQYF. In DNA, the CDR3 is TGTGCCAGCAGTTCATCCTACGAGCAGTACTTC.

The chain carries TRBV2 and TRBJ1-3; possibly TRBD1 for D (6 bases). Trimming pared 6 bases from V and 0 bases from J, leaving 9 bases between. The CDR3 covers 14 residues. CDR1 and CDR2 (germline): SNHLY, FYNNEI. In DNA, the CDR3 is TGTGCCAGCAGAGACAGGTTCTCTGGAAACACCATATATTTT. Translated: CASRDRFSGNTIYF.

This clone was detected only once. V and J are TRBV11-2 and TRBJ2-3; no firm D call. Trimming left V 1 base short and J 8 bases short, with 7 bases between. Germline V gene data show CDR1 as SGHAT and CDR2 as FQNNGV. CDR3 size: 12 residues. CDR3 nucleotide sequence: TGTGCCAGCAGCTTAGGCGGCGGTACGCAGTATTTT. It specifies CASSLGGGTQYF.

The V and J genes are TRBV19 and TRBJ2-3; 12 nucleotides match TRBD2. Per germline, CDR1 LNHDA and CDR2 SQIVND (reference sequence). Losses at the gene ends were 3 bases for V and 2 bases for J; bases not matched to a gene: 9. This CDR3 has 18 residues. The CDR3 region is CASSMTSGGHTFTDTQYF. DNA for the CDR3: TGTGCCAGTAGTATGACTAGCGGGGGCCACACCTTCACAGATACGCAGTATTTT.